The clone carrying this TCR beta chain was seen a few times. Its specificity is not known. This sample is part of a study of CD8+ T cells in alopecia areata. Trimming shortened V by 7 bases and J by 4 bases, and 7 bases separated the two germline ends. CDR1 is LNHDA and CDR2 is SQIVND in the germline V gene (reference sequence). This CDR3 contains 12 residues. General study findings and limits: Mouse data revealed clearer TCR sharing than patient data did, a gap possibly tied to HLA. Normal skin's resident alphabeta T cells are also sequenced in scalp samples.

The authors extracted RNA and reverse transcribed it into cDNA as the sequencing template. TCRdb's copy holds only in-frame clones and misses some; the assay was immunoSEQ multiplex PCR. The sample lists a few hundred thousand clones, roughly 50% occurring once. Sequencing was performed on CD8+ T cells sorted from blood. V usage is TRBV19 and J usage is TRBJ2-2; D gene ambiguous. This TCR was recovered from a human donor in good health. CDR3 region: CASTYGTGELFF. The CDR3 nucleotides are TGTGCCAGTACTTACGGCACCGGGGAGCTGTTTTTT. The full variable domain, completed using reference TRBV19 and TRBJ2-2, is DGGITQSPKYLFRKEGQNVTLSCEQNLNHDAMYWYRQDPGQGLRLIYYSQIVNDFQKGDIAEGYSVSREKKESFPLTVTSAQKNPTAFYLCASTYGTGELFFGEGSRLTVL.